One sample yielded the 10 T cell receptor beta chains listed below, sequenced in a study of blood T cell repertoires in COVID-19. Here immunoSEQ multiplex PCR was the method, and the copy in TCRdb shows in-frame clones only, minus some. The repertoire holds 150,000 or so clones, with about 89% as singletons. Sequenced material: peripheral blood. The receptors were sampled from a man aged 45-65 years with acute or convalescent COVID-19.

In this sample, this clone turned up once. The V and J genes are TRBV28 and TRBJ1-1; D is ambiguous. The germline V and J ends were trimmed by 4 bases and 7 bases, with 19 bases remaining between them. The CDR3 spans 15 residues. CDR1 and CDR2 from the germline V gene are MDHEN and SYDVKM. The chain's CDR3 is CASSSSGRGWVEAFF. The CDR3 bases are TGTGCCAGCAGTTCCTCAGGACGGGGATGGGTTGAAGCTTTCTTT.

This chain connects TRBV4-2 to TRBJ2-1; 8 bases are a match to TRBD2. V lost 4 bases and J lost 3; bases outside the gene matches: 5. Per germline, CDR1 LGHNA and CDR2 YNFKEQ. CDR3 length: 15 amino acids. Written as DNA, the CDR3 is TGTGCCAGCAGCCCCGGCGGGGGGAACTACAATGAGCAGTTCTTC. This encodes CASSPGGGNYNEQFF.

V usage is TRBV4-3 and J usage is TRBJ1-6; D not certain. V lost 1 base and J lost 7, with 11 bases in between. The CDR3 sequence is 15 residues long. From germline, CDR1 is LGHNA and CDR2 YSLEER. Here the CDR3 DNA reads TGCGCCAGCAGCCAAGTCTGGCAGGTGAATTCACCCCTCCACTTT. Protein sequence: CASSQVWQVNSPLHF.

CDR3 DNA: TGTGCCAGCAGTCCGACAGGGCTGGAGACCCAGTACTTC. The encoded protein is CASSPTGLETQYF. The rearrangement joins TRBV27 to TRBJ2-5, with 7 nucleotides matching TRBD1. V shed 5 bases and J 5 bases; nucleotides not matched to a gene: 5. Germline CDR1 and CDR2: MNHEY and SMNVEV (reference sequence). CDR3 length: 13 amino acids.

This chain links TRBV6-2 or TRBV6-3 with TRBJ1-6, with TRBD1 matching 8 bases. The CDR3 totals 15 residues. The V gene end was trimmed by 2 bases and the J gene end by 4 bases; junction bases not matched to a gene: 1. CDR1 and CDR2 from the germline V gene are MNHEY and SVGEGT. CDR3 bases: TGTGCCAGCAGTTACGGGACAGGATATAATTCACCCCTCCACTTT. Its translation is CASSYGTGYNSPLHF.

J is TRBJ1-2 and V is TRBV14; no definite D call. The CDR3 covers 15 residues. Trimming cost V 4 bases and J 3 bases, with 15 bases left between them. The germline V gene has CDR1 SGHDN and CDR2 FVKESK. CDR3 nucleotides: TGTGCCAGCAGCCCTTCAGGAGGTCCGGACTATGGCTACACCTTC. Its protein is CASSPSGGPDYGYTF.

CDR3 in amino acids: CASSWSGQTNSPLHF. The DNA of the CDR3 is TGTGCCAGCAGCTGGTCGGGACAGACAAATTCACCCCTCCACTTT. The chain carries TRBV7-8 and TRBJ1-6; 7 bases are a match to TRBD1. V shed 4 bases and J 7 bases; nucleotides not matched to a gene: 7. CDR1 SGHVS and CDR2 FQNEAQ come from the germline V gene. CDR3 length: 15 residues. Complete variable domain (other parts from reference TRBV7-8 and TRBJ1-6): GAGVSQSPRYKVAKRGQDVALRCDPISGHVSLFWYQQALGQGPEFLTYFQNEAQLDKSGLPSDRFFAERPEGSVSTLKIQRTQQEDSAVYLCASSWSGQTNSPLHFGNGTRLTVT.

The rearrangement links TRBV5-1 to TRBJ2-5, with TRBD1 matching 7 bases. The CDR3 is made up of 15 amino acids. The germline V gene encodes CDR1 SGHRS and CDR2 YFSETQ. The trim removed 4 bases at V and 4 bases at J, leaving 10 bases unmatched. The CDR3 DNA follows: TGCGCCAGCAGCCCGACAGGGAATGAGGGAGAGACCCAGTACTTC. Residues: CASSPTGNEGETQYF.

This clone was counted between two and nine times. The J gene is TRBJ1-1, the V gene TRBV7-9; D is unclear. The CDR3 has 13 amino acids. Trimming removed 2 bases at V and 1 base at J, with 5 bases between. Germline values: CDR1 SEHNR, CDR2 FQNEAQ (reference sequence). The DNA of the CDR3 is TGTGCCAGCAGCTTACTCGGGAACACTGAAGCTTTCTTT. It translates to CASSLLGNTEAFF.

V and J are TRBV4-1 and TRBJ2-7; TRBD1 matches at 8 bases. Germline values: CDR1 MGHRA, CDR2 YSYEKL. The CDR3 runs to 15 residues. With V trimmed by 1 base and J by 6 bases, 8 bases remained unmatched. The CDR3, as DNA: TGCGCCAGCAGCCAAGCGCCGCCGGGACAGGCCGAGCAGTACGTC. Translation: CASSQAPPGQAEQYV.